Each of the 21 T cell receptor beta chains below was sequenced from the same sample in a study of cytomegalovirus exposure and HLA in healthy donors. Assay: immunoSEQ multiplex PCR; the TCRdb copy retains only in-frame clones and omits some. The sample has 75,000 to 100,000 clones, around 96% seen once. The sample consisted of PBMCs. These TCRs come from a man aged 18 to 30 in good health and CMV-seronegative.

The chain uses TRBV5-1 and TRBJ2-1, with 12 nucleotides matching TRBD2. The V segment lost 0 bases and the J segment 9 bases; nucleotides outside the gene matches: 4. The CDR3 is 15 residues long. Germline V gene data show CDR1 as SGHRS and CDR2 as YFSETQ. CDR3 sequence: CASSLEGLAGTEQFF. CDR3 coding DNA: TGCGCCAGCAGCTTGGAAGGACTAGCGGGAACTGAGCAGTTCTTC.

The chain employs TRBV27 and TRBJ1-2, with unresolved D. The germline V gene encodes CDR1 MNHEY and CDR2 SMNVEV (reference sequence). The CDR3 is made up of 15 amino acids. Trimming cost V 6 bases and J 4 bases, with 18 bases left between them. The chain's CDR3 is CASSPYRGFPYGYTF. The CDR3, as DNA: TGTGCCAGCAGCCCCTATCGGGGATTTCCCTATGGCTACACCTTC.

This sequence joins TRBV4-2 and TRBJ2-2, with 7 bases identical to TRBD2. This CDR3 has 16 amino acids. J was trimmed by 4 bases and V by 4 bases; bases with no gene match: 9. CDR1 is LGHNA and CDR2 is YNFKEQ in the germline V gene. The CDR3: CASSRQTSAGTGELFF. For the CDR3, the DNA is TGTGCCAGCAGCCGCCAAACTAGCGCGGGCACCGGGGAGCTGTTTTTT.

The chain carries TRBV18 and TRBJ2-7, with a weak D call TRBD2 (6 bases). The length of the CDR3 is 13 residues. Trimming shortened V by 2 bases and J by 5 bases, and 10 bases separated the two germline ends. The germline V gene encodes CDR1 KGHSH and CDR2 LQKENI. The CDR3 nucleotides are TGTGCCAGCTCACCATCCGGGAGCGACGAGCAGTACTTC. Amino acid sequence: CASSPSGSDEQYF.

The chain carries TRBV6-6 and TRBJ1-2; 11 nucleotides line up with TRBD1. The junction had 5 bases not matched to a gene; V was cut back by 8 bases and J by 3 bases. The V gene's germline CDR1 is MNHNY and CDR2 SVGAGI (reference sequence). The length of the CDR3 is 14 residues. The CDR3 nucleotides read TGTGCCAGCGCAGGACAGGGGGCTGACTATGGCTACACCTTC. Encoded protein: CASAGQGADYGYTF.

This clone was observed once. The chain joins TRBV28 to TRBJ1-3; D remains ambiguous. Trimming stripped 3 bases from V and 3 bases from J, with 12 bases between. The CDR3 is made up of 15 amino acids. Germline V gene data show CDR1 as MDHEN and CDR2 as SYDVKM. DNA of the CDR3: TGTGCCAGCAGTTTTCGAGGGCTAAGTGGAAACACCATATATTTT. Amino acids: CASSFRGLSGNTIYF.

The count of this clone is one. The chain combines TRBV11-2 with TRBJ2-1; D may be TRBD2 (6 bases). This CDR3 is built from 15 residues. Per the germline V gene, CDR1 is SGHAT and CDR2 is FQNNGV. Trimming took off 6 bases at V and 5 bases at J, with 17 bases between the two ends. CDR3 in amino acids: CASRGLGEAHNEQFF. The CDR3 nucleotides are TGTGCCAGCAGGGGACTCGGGGAGGCCCACAATGAGCAGTTCTTC.

The table lists this clone with a count of one. The chain joins TRBV2 to TRBJ2-1; D gene unclear. The V end lost 6 bases, the J end lost 4 bases, and 7 bases lay between the germline ends. The CDR3 is made up of 12 amino acids. Germline CDR1 and CDR2: SNHLY and FYNNEI. The CDR3 spells CASRTSYNEQFF. The CDR3, as DNA: TGTGCCAGCAGGACATCTTACAATGAGCAGTTCTTC. Complete variable domain (other parts from reference TRBV2 and TRBJ2-1): EPEVTQTPSHQVTQMGQEVILRCVPISNHLYFYWYRQILGQKVEFLVSFYNNEISEKSEIFDDQFSVERPDGSNFTLKIRSTKLEDSAMYFCASRTSYNEQFFGPGTRLTVL.

The chain links TRBV28 to TRBJ1-2; maybe TRBD1 (5 bases). V gave up 6 bases and J gave up 7 bases, with 15 bases separating them. The CDR3 consists of 13 residues. The germline CDR1 and CDR2 sequences are MDHEN and SYDVKM. CDR3 DNA sequence: TGTGCCAGCAGCCCGGGAGGGGCCAGTGGCTACACCTTC. Translating gives CASSPGGASGYTF.

The rearrangement uses TRBV11-2 and TRBJ2-7, with a tentative D call TRBD1 (5 bases). The CDR3 is 14 amino acids. The V end lost 1 base, the J end lost 2 bases, and 9 bases lay between the germline ends. CDR1 is SGHAT, CDR2 FQNNGV, per germline. CDR3 residues: CASSLGGRTYEQYV. The CDR3 bases are TGTGCCAGCAGCTTAGGGGGCCGAACCTACGAGCAGTACGTC.

The V gene is TRBV6-4, the J gene TRBJ1-2; 8 bases are shared with TRBD1. The CDR3 loop spans 15 amino acids. Germline lookup yields CDR1 MRHNA and CDR2 SNTAGT. J lost 11 bases, V lost 0 bases, and 11 bases had no gene match. DNA for the CDR3: TGTGCCAGCAGTGACTCGGGGGACTCAGGGGGCGCGTACACCTTC. Its protein product is CASSDSGDSGGAYTF.

V and J are TRBV10-1 and TRBJ2-1, with D possibly TRBD1 on 5 matching bases. Trimming took off 2 bases at V and 12 bases at J, with 14 bases between the two ends. Germline CDR1 and CDR2: WNHNN and SYGVQD (reference sequence). This CDR3 spans 13 amino acids. CDR3 in DNA: TGCGCCAGCAGTGAGACTTCAGGGATTATGCAGTTCTTC. Protein sequence: CASSETSGIMQFF.

The chain links TRBV18 to TRBJ2-1, with D perhaps TRBD1 (5 bases). V was trimmed by 1 base and J by 7 bases, leaving 8 bases between them. The CDR3 runs 13 residues. Germline V gene data show CDR1 as KGHSH and CDR2 as LQKENI. CDR3 nucleotides: TGTGCCAGCTCACCACTACAGGTAAATGAGCAGTTCTTC. Amino acid sequence: CASSPLQVNEQFF.

The chain couples TRBV25-1 to TRBJ1-4, with D unresolved. This CDR3 contains 13 residues. CDR1 and CDR2 (germline): MGHDK, SYGVNS. Trimming pared 4 bases from V and 4 bases from J, leaving 7 bases between. The CDR3 DNA reads TGTGCCAGCAGTGTGGGAGATAATGAAAAACTGTTTTTT. Its protein is CASSVGDNEKLFF.

This chain's CDR3 is CASSEALQEISGELFF. CDR3 nucleotides: TGTGCCAGCAGTGAAGCCTTACAAGAAATTTCCGGGGAGCTGTTTTTT. The chain combines TRBV6-1 with TRBJ2-2; D is ambiguous. V was pared by 0 bases and J by 6 bases, with 14 bases between. Germline loops: CDR1 MNHNS, CDR2 SASEGT. CDR3 length: 16 amino acids.

The rearrangement uses TRBV6-6 and TRBJ2-3; D unresolved. The V end was cut by 6 bases, the J end by 4 bases, with 14 bases between. The CDR3 spans 14 residues. CDR1 is MNHNY, CDR2 SVGAGI, per germline (reference sequence). The CDR3 region is CASSHSGIPDTQYF. DNA for the CDR3: TGTGCCAGCAGCCACTCAGGAATTCCAGATACGCAGTATTTT.

The CDR3 sequence: CASSQVTGVSYNEQFF. The CDR3 nucleotides are TGCGCCAGCAGCCAGGTGACAGGGGTCTCCTACAATGAGCAGTTCTTC. The rearrangement joins TRBV4-1 to TRBJ2-1; 8 nucleotides agree with TRBD1. Germline loops: CDR1 MGHRA, CDR2 YSYEKL. V lost 3 bases to trimming and J lost 0 bases; unmatched junction nucleotides: 4. The CDR3 spans 16 residues.

The chain is built from TRBV9 and TRBJ1-2; D call uncertain. Trimming removed 4 bases at V and 4 bases at J, with 11 bases between. Germline CDR1 reads SGDLS; CDR2 reads YYNGEE. CDR3 size: 13 residues. CDR3 nucleotide sequence: TGTGCCAGCAGCTTGCAGATTGGCTATGGCTACACCTTC. It is translated as CASSLQIGYGYTF.

The chain employs TRBV10-3 and TRBJ1-3; D may be TRBD1 (5 bases). The germline gives CDR1 ENHRY, CDR2 SYGVKD. Trimming stripped 6 bases from V and 3 bases from J, with 9 bases between. This CDR3 has 13 amino acids. The CDR3 region is CAIRTENGNTIYF. Here the CDR3 DNA reads TGTGCCATCAGGACAGAAAATGGAAACACCATATATTTT.

This sequence joins TRBV27 and TRBJ2-1, with TRBD2 identical over 13 bases. The length of the CDR3 is 16 residues. With 5 bases clipped from V and 4 bases from J, the junction kept 5 bases outside the gene matches. Germline-derived CDR1 and CDR2 are MNHEY and SMNVEV (reference sequence). CDR3 nucleotides: TGTGCCAGCAGTCCCGGACTAGCGGGGGTATACAATGAGCAGTTCTTC. It yields the protein CASSPGLAGVYNEQFF.

The chain links TRBV7-2 to TRBJ2-3, with 9 bases that match TRBD2. Germline V gene lookup returns CDR1 SGHTA and CDR2 FQGNSA. CDR3 size: 16 residues. Trimming cost V 5 bases and J 5 bases; bases outside gene matches: 11. Here the CDR3 reads CASSQRVAGVIDTQYF. In DNA, the CDR3 is TGTGCCAGCAGCCAGCGGGTAGCGGGAGTAATAGATACGCAGTATTTT.